The 29 T cell receptor beta chains below all came from one sample that was sequenced in a study of human T cells and chemical hapten exposure. The authors' total RNA extraction used unfractionated whole blood. TCRdb reanalysed the 5' RACE reads using MiXCR and keeps one entry per CDR3 protein. The sample records some 150,000 distinct CDR3 sequences, 4.1% being singletons. All receptors come from a female donor in good health.

This clonotype has only a few counts. The chain carries TRBV5-4 and TRBJ1-1; 8 positions match TRBD1. V lost 4 bases, J lost 7 bases, and 21 bases stayed unmatched. The CDR3 spans 18 residues. CDR1 and CDR2 (germline): SGHNT, YYREEE (reference sequence). This CDR3 is CASSPTPGFRTGRGEAFF. In DNA, the CDR3 is TGTGCCAGCAGCCCAACCCCTGGCTTCCGGACAGGGAGGGGTGAAGCTTTCTTT.

This clonotype was recorded at least ten times. J is TRBJ2-1 and V is TRBV7-9, with TRBD1 identical over 7 bases. Germline V CDR1 and CDR2: SEHNR, FQNEAQ (reference sequence). With 5 bases clipped from V and 4 bases from J, the junction kept 11 bases outside the gene matches. The CDR3 is 16 amino acids. Here the CDR3 reads CASSPASGGRYNEQFF. In DNA, the CDR3 is TGTGCCAGCAGCCCAGCCTCAGGGGGACGATACAATGAGCAGTTCTTC.

This chain connects TRBV7-2 to TRBJ2-3; perhaps TRBD1 as D (6 bases). Trimming left V 0 bases short and J 2 bases short, with 15 bases between. Germline V gene lookup returns CDR1 SGHTA and CDR2 FQGNSA. This CDR3 contains 17 residues. Here the CDR3 DNA reads TGTGCCAGCAGCTTAGCGAGGACAGTTCAATCCACAGATACGCAGTATTTT. It translates to CASSLARTVQSTDTQYF.

This clonotype appeared many times. This chain connects TRBV6-1 to TRBJ1-4; 8 nucleotides line up with TRBD1. Germline V gene sequence: CDR1 MNHNS, CDR2 SASEGT. The CDR3 runs to 15 residues. J gave up 4 bases and V 7 bases, and 8 bases lay outside the gene matches. CDR3 loop: CASILDRGFNEKLFF. Written as DNA, the CDR3 is TGTGCCAGCATCTTAGACAGGGGTTTTAATGAAAAACTGTTTTTT.

This clonotype was detected many times. This chain uses TRBV5-1 with TRBJ2-7; the match to TRBD2 covers 8 bases. Germline V gene sequence: CDR1 SGHRS, CDR2 YFSETQ. The CDR3 loop spans 14 amino acids. The junction had 10 bases not matched to a gene; V was cut back by 7 bases and J by 4 bases. CDR3 in DNA: TGCGCCAGCCGCCCGGTACTAGCGGCTTACGAGCAGTACTTC. This encodes CASRPVLAAYEQYF.

This clonotype has more than one count but fewer than ten. V gene TRBV7-2 combines with J gene TRBJ2-4, with D perhaps TRBD1 or TRBD2 (5 bases each). Between the trimmed V and J ends, which lost 1 base and 8 bases, there was a span of 9 bases. The CDR3 has 13 amino acids. Germline CDR1 SGHTA, CDR2 FQGNSA. The CDR3 reads CASSLGRGDIQYF. The CDR3 bases are TGTGCCAGCAGCTTAGGTCGAGGGGACATTCAGTACTTC.

This clonotype was seen many times. In DNA form, the CDR3 reads TGTGCCAGCAGTTTTTTGCGGGGAGGCACAGATACGCAGTATTTT. Protein product: CASSFLRGGTDTQYF. This chain links TRBV27 with TRBJ2-3; D may be TRBD2 (6 bases). The CDR3 is 15 residues long. V gave up 3 bases and J gave up 1 base, with 11 bases separating them. CDR1 and CDR2 from the germline V gene are MNHEY and SMNVEV (reference sequence).

This clonotype showed up just a few times. The V call is TRBV5-1, the J call TRBJ2-7, with 11 bases aligning to TRBD2. There are 15 residues in the CDR3. The ends lost 2 bases at V and 5 bases at J; junction bases unmatched: 6. Germline V gene data show CDR1 as SGHRS and CDR2 as YFSETQ. The CDR3 sequence is CASSFIAGGPNEQYF. The CDR3 DNA follows: TGCGCCAGCAGCTTCATAGCGGGGGGGCCCAACGAGCAGTACTTC.

At least ten counts were recorded for this clonotype. V is TRBV24-1 and J is TRBJ1-6; TRBD1 aligns across 7 bases. Trimming cost V 9 bases and J 10 bases; bases outside gene matches: 11. This CDR3 contains 14 residues. Germline CDR1 reads KGHDR; CDR2 reads SFDVKD. The CDR3 reads CATRLTGDGSPLHF. CDR3 DNA: TGTGCCACCCGTCTAACAGGGGACGGATCACCCCTCCACTTT.

This clonotype was counted ten times or more. This chain joins TRBV3-1 and TRBJ2-7; 8 positions agree with TRBD1. V dropped 3 bases and J dropped 3; count of bases not matched to a gene: 7. The CDR3 loop spans 15 amino acids. Germline V gene data show CDR1 as LGHDT and CDR2 as YNNKEL (reference sequence). As DNA, the CDR3 is TGTGCCAGCAGCCACGGACAGGGTATCGGCTACGAGCAGTACTTC. It translates to CASSHGQGIGYEQYF.

Ten or more counts support this clonotype. The genes are TRBV27 and TRBJ2-7, with no clear D. Between the trimmed V and J ends, which lost 2 bases and 1 base, there was a span of 12 bases. The CDR3 totals 15 residues. Germline CDR1 reads MNHEY; CDR2 reads SMNVEV (reference sequence). CDR3 sequence: CASSLSNPVSYEQYF. The DNA for the CDR3 is TGTGCCAGCAGTTTAAGTAACCCGGTTTCCTACGAGCAGTACTTC.

The chain is built from TRBV12-3 or TRBV12-4 and TRBJ1-5; D uncertain. The CDR3 spans 15 residues. The V end lost 6 bases, the J end lost 0 bases, and 12 bases lay between the germline ends. Here the CDR3 DNA reads TGTGCCAGCAGCCCCTTCGGGGTTAGCAATCAGCCCCAGCATTTT. Translating gives CASSPFGVSNQPQHF.

At least ten counts were recorded for this clonotype. The chain combines TRBV5-4 with TRBJ2-4; the match to TRBD1 covers 11 bases. Germline V lookup: CDR1 SGHNT, CDR2 YYREEE (reference sequence). The CDR3 runs to 15 residues. V lost 0 bases, J lost 8 bases, and 4 bases stayed unmatched. The DNA of the CDR3 is TGTGCCAGCAGCTTGGGAGGACAGGGGGCGGACATTCAGTACTTC. Its translation: CASSLGGQGADIQYF.

In its sample, this clonotype was seen many times. The rearrangement joins TRBV11-2 to TRBJ2-3; the D gene is possibly TRBD2 (6 bases). The CDR3 contains 15 residues. Per the germline V gene, CDR1 is SGHAT and CDR2 is FQNNGV. V shed 5 bases and J shed 6 bases, with 18 bases lying between them. The CDR3 loop reads CASSLNRGIQDTQYF. The CDR3 region has the DNA TGTGCCAGCAGCCTAAACCGGGGGATACAGGATACGCAGTATTTT.

The CDR3 loop is CANRLITDTQYF. Written as DNA, the CDR3 is TGTGCCAACAGACTCATCACAGATACGCAGTATTTT. The rearrangement uses TRBV12-3 or TRBV12-4 and TRBJ2-3; D not certain. V lost 10 bases and J 2 bases, leaving 10 bases between the germline ends. CDR3 size: 12 residues.

This clonotype appeared many times. The chain recombines TRBV5-1 with TRBJ2-5, with D maybe TRBD2 (5 bases). CDR1 is SGHRS, CDR2 YFSETQ, per germline. The CDR3 is made up of 15 amino acids. Deletions cut 2 bases from V and 2 bases from J, with 13 bases between. CDR3 protein: CASSLGLAEQETQYF. The CDR3, as DNA: TGCGCCAGCAGCTTAGGGCTAGCCGAGCAAGAGACCCAGTACTTC.

This clonotype occurred many times. The rearrangement joins TRBV5-6 to TRBJ2-3, with D hard to call. Germline loops: CDR1 SGHDT, CDR2 YYEEEE. Trimming took 5 bases from V and 4 from J, leaving 8 bases between them. There are 12 residues in the CDR3. The CDR3 sequence is CASSGGADTQYF. DNA for the CDR3: TGTGCCAGCAGTGGTGGGGCAGATACGCAGTATTTT.

This chain uses TRBV28 with TRBJ1-3; TRBD1 is a possible D gene (5 bases). The germline gives CDR1 MDHEN, CDR2 SYDVKM. V lost 4 bases to trimming and J lost 2 bases, with 12 bases between them. The CDR3 has 15 residues. CDR3 DNA: TGTGCCAGCAGTTGGGGGATGGGAACTGGAAACACCATATATTTT. Its translation: CASSWGMGTGNTIYF.

This clonotype was detected many times. Since a much larger clone is just one base distant, this may be a read error. V gene TRBV29-1 combines with J gene TRBJ1-2, with a weak D call TRBD1 (6 bases). CDR3 length: 13 amino acids. Germline assignment: CDR1 SQVTM and CDR2 ANQGSEA. Here the CDR3 reads CSVSQGTNYGDTF. The CDR3 DNA follows: TGCAGCGTTTCACAGGGAACTAACTATGGCGACACCTTC.

This clonotype showed up many times. The chain joins TRBV6-2 or TRBV6-3 to TRBJ2-7, with TRBD2 matching over 11 bases. J was trimmed by 6 bases and V by 3 bases; bases with no gene match: 10. The germline V gene has CDR1 MNHEY and CDR2 SVGEGT. This CDR3 comprises 16 residues. The CDR3 region has the DNA TGTGCCAGCAGTTATACTAGCGGGGGATTTTTGGTCGAGCAGTACTTC. It specifies CASSYTSGGFLVEQYF.

The rearrangement links TRBV5-4 to TRBJ2-5, with a tentative D call TRBD1 (8 bases). The CDR3 contains 16 residues. V shed 4 bases and J shed 5 bases, with 21 bases lying between them. CDR1 SGHNT and CDR2 YYREEE come from the germline V gene (reference sequence). The CDR3 loop is CASSGSRGPAGETQYF. CDR3 DNA: TGTGCCAGCAGCGGAAGCAGGGGGCCAGCGGGGGAGACCCAGTACTTC.

In this sample, this clonotype turned up many times. J is TRBJ2-1 and V is TRBV7-9; no definite D call. CDR1 is SEHNR, CDR2 FQNEAQ, per germline (reference sequence). The CDR3 has 17 amino acids. Trimming left V 1 base short and J 0 bases short, with 13 bases between. CDR3 sequence: CASSLDNILSSYNEQFF. The CDR3 bases are TGTGCCAGCAGCTTAGATAACATCCTGAGCTCCTACAATGAGCAGTTCTTC. The variable domain in full, completed from reference TRBV7-9 and TRBJ2-1, reads DTGVSQNPRHKITKRGQNVTFRCDPISEHNRLYWYRQTLGQGPEFLTYFQNEAQLEKSRLLSDRFSAERPKGSFSTLEIQRTEQGDSAMYLCASSLDNILSSYNEQFFGPGTRLTVL.

This clonotype showed up many times. The genes are TRBV29-1 and TRBJ1-2, with D unresolved. Germline CDR1 is SQVTM and CDR2 is ANQGSEA. With 6 bases removed from V and 4 bases from J, the gap between germline ends came to 12 bases. CDR3 length: 12 amino acids. In DNA, the CDR3 is TGCAGCGTGGCACAAGGCGGCTATGGCTACACCTTC. Amino acids: CSVAQGGYGYTF.

This clonotype was observed a few times. The chain employs TRBV15 and TRBJ1-5; D is unclear. There are 14 residues in the CDR3. CDR1 and CDR2 (germline): LNHNV, YYDKDF (reference sequence). Trimming removed 1 base at V and 9 bases at J, with 13 bases between. CDR3 sequence reads: CATSRGAGLGPQHF. The DNA of the CDR3 is TGTGCCACCAGCAGAGGTGCGGGGTTAGGGCCCCAGCATTTT.

This clonotype was recorded at least ten times. The J gene is TRBJ1-1, the V gene TRBV12-3 or TRBV12-4; D might be TRBD1 (5 bases). CDR3 length: 14 residues. V dropped 7 bases and J dropped 1 base, with 13 bases sitting between them. CDR3 in amino acids: CASIIGAPNTEAFF. CDR3 sequence (DNA): TGTGCCAGCATCATTGGGGCGCCGAACACTGAAGCTTTCTTT.

This clonotype has a count of ten or more. A much larger clone differs from this one at a single base, so this may be a read error. The V call is TRBV9, the J call TRBJ1-6, with a possible D match to TRBD1 (6 bases). Per the germline V gene, CDR1 is SGDLS and CDR2 is YYNGEE. The CDR3 has 14 residues. This CDR3 is CASSVTGYNAPLHF. CDR3 DNA sequence: TGTGCCAGCAGCGTCACAGGGTATAATGCACCCCTCCACTTT.

This clonotype was seen repeatedly, ten times or more. CDR3 sequence reads: CASSQGGQPNGYTF. The DNA for the CDR3 is TGTGCCAGCAGCCAAGGCGGACAGCCAAATGGCTACACCTTC. The chain couples TRBV4-2 to TRBJ1-2, with a possible D match to TRBD1 (6 bases). Germline CDR1 LGHNA, CDR2 YNFKEQ. The CDR3 covers 14 residues. V was cut by 1 base and J by 6 bases, with 12 bases left in between.

This clonotype was counted ten times or more. This chain connects TRBV19 to TRBJ1-1; unclear D gene. Germline values: CDR1 LNHDA, CDR2 SQIVND (reference sequence). The germline V and J ends were trimmed by 4 bases and 5 bases, with 20 bases remaining between them. This CDR3 region has 16 residues. In nucleotides, the CDR3 is TGTGCCAGTAGTACAGCCCTAACAATCGCCGGGACTGAAGCTTTCTTT. It yields the protein CASSTALTIAGTEAFF.

This clonotype was counted ten times or more. This chain links TRBV6-2 or TRBV6-3 with TRBJ1-2; no firm D call. The CDR3 is 15 residues long. CDR1 and CDR2 (germline): MNHEY, SVGEGT. V was shortened by 4 bases and J by 8 bases, with 20 bases between the two germline ends. CDR3 nucleotides: TGTGCCAGCAGTTGGGATCCGATAATACCATCGGGCTACACCTTC. It yields the protein CASSWDPIIPSGYTF.